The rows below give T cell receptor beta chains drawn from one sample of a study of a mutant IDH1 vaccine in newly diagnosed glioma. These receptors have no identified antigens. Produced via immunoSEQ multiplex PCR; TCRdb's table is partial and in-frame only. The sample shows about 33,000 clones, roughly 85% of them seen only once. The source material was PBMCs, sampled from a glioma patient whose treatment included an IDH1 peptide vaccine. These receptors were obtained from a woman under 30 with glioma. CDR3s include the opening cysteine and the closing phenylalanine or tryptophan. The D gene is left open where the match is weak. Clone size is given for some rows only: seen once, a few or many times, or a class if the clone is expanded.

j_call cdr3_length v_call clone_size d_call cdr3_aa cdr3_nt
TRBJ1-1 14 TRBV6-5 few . CASSSGGGLTEAFF TGTGCCAGCAGTTCCGGCGGGGGCCTCACTGAAGCTTTCTTT
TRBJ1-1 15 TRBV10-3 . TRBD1 CAISALPGQGVEAFF TGTGCCATCAGTGCCTTACCGGGACAGGGGGTTGAAGCTTTCTTT
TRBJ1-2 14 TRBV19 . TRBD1 CASNTGTGDHGYTF TGTGCCAGTAATACCGGGACAGGAGACCATGGCTACACCTTC
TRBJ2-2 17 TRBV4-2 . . CASSQDTGRSNTGELFF TGTGCCAGCAGCCAAGATACGGGACGTTCGAACACCGGGGAGCTGTTTTTT
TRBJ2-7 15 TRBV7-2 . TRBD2 CASSAAGTSAYEQYF TGTGCCAGCAGCGCAGCCGGGACTAGCGCCTACGAGCAGTACTTC
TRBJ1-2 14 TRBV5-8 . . CASSRTGTQYGYTF TGTGCCAGCAGCCGAACCGGGACACAGTATGGCTACACCTTC
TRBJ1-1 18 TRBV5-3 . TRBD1 CARSLGGTAPELKTEAFF TGTGCCAGAAGCTTAGGGGGCACCGCTCCTGAACTGAAGACTGAAGCTTTCTTT
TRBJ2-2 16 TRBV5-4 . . CASSAQGVPNTGELFF TGTGCCAGCAGCGCCCAGGGTGTTCCCAACACCGGGGAGCTGTTTTTT
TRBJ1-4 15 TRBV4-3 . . CASSQDRTGKEKLFF TGCGCCAGCAGCCAAGATCGCACAGGGAAGGAAAAACTGTTTTTT
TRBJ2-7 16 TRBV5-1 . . CASSRNPGQSRGGQYF TGCGCCAGCAGCCGTAACCCCGGACAGTCTCGGGGAGGGCAGTACTTC
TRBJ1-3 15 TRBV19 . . CASSSGVSLGNTIYF TGTGCCAGTAGTTCGGGGGTTTCTCTGGGAAACACCATATATTTT
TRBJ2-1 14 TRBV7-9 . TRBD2 CASTIAGGRNEQFF TGTGCCAGCACCATAGCGGGGGGGCGGAATGAGCAGTTCTTC
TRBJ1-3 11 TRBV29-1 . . CSVGSGNTIYF TGCAGCGTTGGTTCTGGAAACACCATATATTTT
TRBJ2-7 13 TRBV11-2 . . CASSPGTPTEQYF TGTGCCAGCAGCCCCGGGACCCCCACCGAGCAGTACTTC
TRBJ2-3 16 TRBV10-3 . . CAISESRPHSTDTQYF TGTGCCATCAGTGAGTCTAGGCCCCATAGCACAGATACGCAGTATTTT
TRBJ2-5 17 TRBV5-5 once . CASSLQRQGPSRETQYF TGTGCCAGCAGCCTACAGCGGCAGGGGCCCTCCCGAGAGACCCAGTACTTC
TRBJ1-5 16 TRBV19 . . CASSMVGPASNQPQHF TGTGCCAGTAGTATGGTCGGGCCGGCTAGCAATCAGCCCCAGCATTTT
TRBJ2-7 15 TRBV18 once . CASSPQRTVTYEQYF TGTGCCAGCTCACCACAGCGGACAGTAACCTACGAGCAGTACTTC
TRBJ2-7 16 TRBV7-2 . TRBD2 CASMTLPGLAGTEQYF TGTGCCAGCATGACCCTCCCGGGACTAGCGGGGACCGAGCAGTACTTC
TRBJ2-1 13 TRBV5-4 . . CASSPGNDNEQFF TGTGCCAGCAGCCCCGGGAACGACAATGAGCAGTTCTTC
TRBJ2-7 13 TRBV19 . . CASSELRGLEQYF TGTGCCAGTAGTGAACTACGGGGACTCGAGCAGTACTTC
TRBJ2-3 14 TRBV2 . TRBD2 CASSITSGTDTQYF TGTGCCAGCAGTATTACTAGCGGGACAGATACGCAGTATTTT
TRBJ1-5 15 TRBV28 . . CASRLGVGGGQPQHF TGTGCCAGCAGACTTGGAGTGGGGGGGGGCCAGCCCCAGCATTTT
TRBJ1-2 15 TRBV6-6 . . CASSNPGRAHSDYTF TGTGCCAGCAGTAACCCCGGGAGGGCGCACTCAGACTACACCTTC
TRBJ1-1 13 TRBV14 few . CASSPSLITEAFF TGTGCCAGCAGCCCCAGCCTAATCACCGAAGCTTTCTTT
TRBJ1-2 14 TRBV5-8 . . CASSLGGFNYGYTF TGTGCCAGCAGCTTGGGGGGTTTTAACTATGGCTACACCTTC
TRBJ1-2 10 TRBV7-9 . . CASQGNGYTF TGTGCCAGCCAGGGGAATGGCTACACCTTC
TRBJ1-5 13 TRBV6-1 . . CASKGLSNQPQHF TGTGCCAGCAAGGGTTTAAGCAATCAGCCCCAGCATTTT
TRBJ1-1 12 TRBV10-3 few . CAISDGGQRAFF TGTGCCATCAGTGATGGGGGGCAGCGCGCTTTCTTT
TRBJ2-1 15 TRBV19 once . CASSPKRSSYNEQFF TGTGCCAGTAGTCCCAAGCGGAGCTCCTACAATGAGCAGTTCTTC
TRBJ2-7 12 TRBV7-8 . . CASSLSDYEQYF TGTGCCAGCAGCTTAAGCGACTACGAGCAGTACTTC
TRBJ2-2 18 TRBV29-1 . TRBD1 CSVGTGALGTTYTGELFF TGCAGCGTCGGGACAGGGGCGCTAGGTACGACATACACCGGGGAGCTGTTTTTT
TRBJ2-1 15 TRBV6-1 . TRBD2 CASSVKTSGGGEQFF TGTGCCAGCAGTGTAAAGACTAGCGGGGGAGGGGAGCAGTTCTTC
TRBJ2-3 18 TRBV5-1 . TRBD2 CASSSTPTSGSIPDTQYF TGCGCCAGCAGCTCAACTCCAACTAGCGGGAGTATTCCCGATACGCAGTATTTT
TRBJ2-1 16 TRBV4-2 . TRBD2 CASSQDKAGVYNEQFF TGTGCCAGCAGCCAAGATAAGGCGGGGGTCTACAATGAGCAGTTCTTC
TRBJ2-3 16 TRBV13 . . CASSLRGRPPTGTQYF TGTGCCAGCAGCTTAAGAGGGCGGCCCCCCACAGGTACGCAGTATTTT
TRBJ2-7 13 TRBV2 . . CARSRTDAYEQYF TGTGCCAGGAGTAGGACAGACGCCTACGAGCAGTACTTC
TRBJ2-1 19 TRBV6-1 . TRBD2 CASSEGLTSGSQKYNEQFF TGTGCCAGCAGTGAAGGGCTGACTAGCGGGAGTCAGAAGTACAATGAGCAGTTCTTC
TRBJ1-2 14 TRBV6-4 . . CASSDSQGRGGYTF TGTGCCAGCAGTGACTCCCAGGGACGGGGTGGCTACACCTTC
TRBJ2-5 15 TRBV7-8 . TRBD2 CASSLGPGGQETQYF TGTGCCAGCAGCTTAGGCCCGGGGGGGCAGGAGACCCAGTACTTC